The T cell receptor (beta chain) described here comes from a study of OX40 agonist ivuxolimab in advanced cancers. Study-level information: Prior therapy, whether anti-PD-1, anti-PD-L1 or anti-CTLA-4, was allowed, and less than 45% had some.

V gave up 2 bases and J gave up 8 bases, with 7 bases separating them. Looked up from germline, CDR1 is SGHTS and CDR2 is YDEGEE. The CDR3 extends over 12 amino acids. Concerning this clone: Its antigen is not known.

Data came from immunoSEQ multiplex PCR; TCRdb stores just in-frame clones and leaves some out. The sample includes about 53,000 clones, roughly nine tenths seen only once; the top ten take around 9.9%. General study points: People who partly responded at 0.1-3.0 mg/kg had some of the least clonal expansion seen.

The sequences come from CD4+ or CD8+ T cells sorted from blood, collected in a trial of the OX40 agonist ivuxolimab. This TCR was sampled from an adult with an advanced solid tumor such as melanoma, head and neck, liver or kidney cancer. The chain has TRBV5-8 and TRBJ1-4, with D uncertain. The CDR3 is CASSFWVEKLFF. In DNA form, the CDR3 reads TGTGCCAGCAGCTTTTGGGTGGAAAAACTGTTTTTT.